These 32 T cell receptor beta chains originate from one sample sequenced in a study of CD8 T cells in Susac syndrome. cDNA came from around 0.54 to 1 ug RNA primed by random hexamers. From the immunoSEQ multiplex PCR reads, TCRdb called clonotypes with MiXCR, one entry per CDR3 protein. The data contain 160,000 or so distinct CDR3 sequences, 85% to 95% of them singletons. The sequencing input was CD8+ T cells from PBMCs. The source of these receptors is a human donor with multiple sclerosis.

This rearrangement joins TRBV6-6 to TRBJ2-5; tentative D call: TRBD2 (5 bases). V gave up 7 bases and J gave up 1 base, with 13 bases separating them. This CDR3 region has 14 residues. Germline CDR1 reads MNHNY; CDR2 reads SVGAGI (reference sequence). The CDR3 region is CASKIEDFQETQYF. Here the CDR3 DNA reads TGTGCCAGCAAAATCGAGGACTTCCAAGAGACCCAGTACTTC.

The gene calls are TRBV28 and TRBJ2-7; the D gene is possibly TRBD1 (7 bases). Per the germline V gene, CDR1 is MDHEN and CDR2 is SYDVKM. CDR3 length equals 14 residues. Trimming took off 2 bases at V and 1 base at J, with 9 bases between the two ends. In nucleotides, the CDR3 is TGTGCCAGCAGTTTACAGGGGGGATCCTACGAGCAGTACTTC. Its translation: CASSLQGGSYEQYF. Variable domain in full (rest from reference TRBV28 and TRBJ2-7): DVKVTQSSRYLVKRTGEKVFLECVQDMDHENMFWYRQDPGLGLRLIYFSYDVKMKEKGDIPEGYSVSREKKERFSLILESASTNQTSMYLCASSLQGGSYEQYFGPGTRLTVT.

This clonotype was seen once. The V gene is TRBV18, the J gene TRBJ2-7; 7 bases are shared with TRBD1. Germline V gene lookup returns CDR1 KGHSH and CDR2 LQKENI. CDR3 length: 15 amino acids. V shed 3 bases, J shed 0 bases, and the junction held 5 bases outside the gene matches. The CDR3, as DNA: TGTGCCAGCTCACCCACAGGGGATAGCTCCTACGAGCAGTACTTC. Translation gives CASSPTGDSSYEQYF.

The chain uses TRBV9 and TRBJ1-2; the D is unclear. V was pared by 0 bases and J by 4 bases, with 7 bases between. Germline lookup yields CDR1 SGDLS and CDR2 YYNGEE. The CDR3 consists of 13 residues. CDR3 residues: CASSVGNLYGYTF. The CDR3 nucleotides are TGTGCCAGCAGCGTAGGGAACCTCTATGGCTACACCTTC.

The chain employs TRBV27 and TRBJ1-2; 7 bases match TRBD1. The CDR3 extends over 16 amino acids. Germline V lookup: CDR1 MNHEY, CDR2 SMNVEV (reference sequence). J gave up 5 bases and V 6 bases, and 15 bases lay outside the gene matches. CDR3: CASSLVRGQAPYGYTF. CDR3 DNA sequence: TGTGCCAGCAGCTTGGTGAGAGGACAGGCTCCTTATGGCTACACCTTC.

The chain employs TRBV20-1 and TRBJ2-3; no firm D call. Germline CDR1 DFQATT, CDR2 SNEGSKA (reference sequence). The V end lost 3 bases, the J end lost 3 bases, and 13 bases lay between the germline ends. The CDR3 is 14 residues long. CDR3 residues: CSASAGHLTDTQYF. The CDR3 coding sequence is TGCAGTGCTAGCGCCGGCCACCTTACAGATACGCAGTATTTT.

The chain links TRBV7-9 to TRBJ2-1; 9 bases fit TRBD2. V shed 11 bases and J 3 bases; nucleotides not matched to a gene: 11. CDR1 SEHNR and CDR2 FQNEAQ come from the germline V gene (reference sequence). The CDR3 spans 15 residues. As DNA, the CDR3 is TGTGCCGTGGTCTCGGCTAGCGGGAACTACAATGAGCAGTTCTTC. It codes for CAVVSASGNYNEQFF.

This sequence joins TRBV27 and TRBJ2-5, with D possibly matching TRBD2 (7 bases). The CDR3 is made up of 15 amino acids. The V gene lost 2 bases and the J gene lost 5 bases, with 15 bases spanning the gap. CDR1 is MNHEY and CDR2 is SMNVEV in the germline V gene (reference sequence). CDR3 coding DNA: TGTGCCAGCAGTTTAGGGGGGGGCTTAGGGGAGACCCAGTACTTC. It yields the protein CASSLGGGLGETQYF.

The J gene is TRBJ2-5, the V gene TRBV6-5; 9 nucleotides match TRBD1. Germline V gives CDR1 MNHEY, CDR2 SVGAGI. The CDR3 has 14 residues. V lost 4 bases to trimming and J lost 6 bases; unmatched junction nucleotides: 6. The CDR3 bases are TGTGCCAGCAGTTCCCACAGGGGGCATCAGACCCAGTACTTC. As protein: CASSSHRGHQTQYF.

The chain is built from TRBV7-8 and TRBJ2-1, with D maybe TRBD2 (5 bases). The V end lost 4 bases, the J end lost 4 bases, and 14 bases lay between the germline ends. Germline V gene data show CDR1 as SGHVS and CDR2 as FQNEAQ. This CDR3 comprises 15 residues. CDR3: CASSSEGSTYNEQFF. DNA for the CDR3: TGTGCCAGCAGCTCCGAGGGCTCTACTTACAATGAGCAGTTCTTC.

This chain uses TRBV20-1 with TRBJ2-1; D remains ambiguous. This CDR3 region has 14 residues. The germline CDR1 and CDR2 sequences are DFQATT and SNEGSKA (reference sequence). V lost 0 bases, J lost 6 bases, and 12 bases lay in between. The CDR3 nucleotides are TGCAGTGCTAGAGATATGCGGACGGGCAATGAGCAGTTCTTC. Its translation: CSARDMRTGNEQFF.

V is TRBV20-1 and J is TRBJ2-1; 9 nucleotides match TRBD2. J was trimmed by 10 bases and V by 4 bases; bases with no gene match: 2. In germline, CDR1 is DFQATT, CDR2 SNEGSKA (reference sequence). This CDR3 is built from 11 residues. CDR3 coding DNA: TGCAGTGCTACGACTAGCGGAGAGCAGTTCTTC. Amino acid sequence: CSATTSGEQFF.

V is TRBV13 and J is TRBJ2-4; the match to TRBD1 covers 9 bases. CDR1 is PRHDT and CDR2 is FYEKMQ in the germline V gene (reference sequence). V gave up 4 bases and J gave up 0 bases; unmatched junction bases: 4. The CDR3 is 16 amino acids. The CDR3 protein is CASSSNRGLAKNIQYF. The CDR3 DNA reads as TGTGCCAGCAGCTCAAACAGGGGGCTAGCCAAAAACATTCAGTACTTC.

CDR3 sequence reads: CASSSGAGQYSYNEQFF. The CDR3 coding sequence is TGTGCCAGCAGCTCAGGGGCCGGGCAATACTCCTACAATGAGCAGTTCTTC. The rearrangement uses TRBV7-9 and TRBJ2-1; D might be TRBD1 (6 bases). Germline CDR1 SEHNR, CDR2 FQNEAQ (reference sequence). CDR3 length: 17 residues. V shed 4 bases and J shed 0 bases, with 16 bases lying between them.

The V call is TRBV20-1, the J call TRBJ2-2; 8 bases fit TRBD2. The CDR3 has 17 residues. Germline V lookup: CDR1 DFQATT, CDR2 SNEGSKA (reference sequence). Unmatched junction bases numbered 8, after V lost 1 base and J lost 1 base. CDR3 nucleotides: TGCAGTGCTAGAGCTTTGTCACTAGCGGAGAACACCGGGGAGCTGTTTTTT. Protein sequence: CSARALSLAENTGELFF.

The chain employs TRBV7-9 and TRBJ2-2, with D uncertain. The CDR3 runs to 16 residues. From germline, CDR1 is SEHNR and CDR2 FQNEAQ (reference sequence). V was cut by 0 bases and J by 0 bases, with 8 bases left in between. DNA for the CDR3: TGTGCCAGCAGCTTAGCGCCGGGCGCGAACACCGGGGAGCTGTTTTTT. This encodes CASSLAPGANTGELFF.

This clonotype was seen a single time. This chain uses TRBV3-1 with TRBJ1-6, with D hard to call. Trimming took off 0 bases at V and 10 bases at J, with 7 bases between the two ends. The CDR3 extends over 13 amino acids. Per the germline V gene, CDR1 is LGHDT and CDR2 is YNNKEL (reference sequence). CDR3 in DNA: TGTGCCAGCAGCCAAGATTTTGGGTCACCCCTCCACTTT. It yields the protein CASSQDFGSPLHF. Combining the CDR3 with reference TRBV3-1 and TRBJ1-6 gives the whole variable domain DTAVSQTPKYLVTQMGNDKSIKCEQNLGHDTMYWYKQDSKKFLKIMFSYNNKELIINETVPNRFSPKSPDKAHLNLHINSLELGDSAVYFCASSQDFGSPLHFGNGTRLTVT.

The V gene is TRBV2, the J gene TRBJ2-3; TRBD1 matches 9 bases. The CDR3 runs 14 residues. Per the germline V gene, CDR1 is SNHLY and CDR2 is FYNNEI. V was pared by 7 bases and J by 3 bases, with 5 bases of the junction left unmatched. The CDR3 here is CASIKDRGTDTQYF. The CDR3 DNA sequence: TGTGCCAGCATCAAGGACAGGGGAACAGATACGCAGTATTTT.

The chain has TRBV20-1 and TRBJ2-1, with D hard to call. CDR1 and CDR2 from the germline V gene are DFQATT and SNEGSKA (reference sequence). The CDR3 loop spans 14 amino acids. Trimming pared 5 bases from V and 0 bases from J, leaving 11 bases between. CDR3 sequence (DNA): TGCAGTGCTGAACAGCAGAACTCCTACAATGAGCAGTTCTTC. Residues: CSAEQQNSYNEQFF.

The V gene is TRBV27, the J gene TRBJ1-2; a weak D match, TRBD1 (5 bases). Per germline, CDR1 MNHEY and CDR2 SMNVEV (reference sequence). V lost 8 bases, J lost 8 bases, and 12 bases lay in between. The CDR3 loop spans 11 amino acids. The CDR3 protein is CASGQGLGYTF. The CDR3 DNA sequence: TGTGCCAGCGGCCAGGGTTTGGGCTACACCTTC.

The chain has TRBV20-1 and TRBJ2-7; D is unresolved. CDR3 size: 14 residues. Trimming left V 2 bases short and J 0 bases short, with 11 bases between. The germline V gene has CDR1 DFQATT and CDR2 SNEGSKA (reference sequence). Written as DNA, the CDR3 is TGCAGTGCTAGACAGCTCCGCCGCTCCTACGAGCAGTACTTC. Its translation: CSARQLRRSYEQYF.

This chain uses TRBV30 with TRBJ1-1; D is ambiguous. The V end lost 2 bases, the J end lost 2 bases, and 9 bases lay between the germline ends. In germline, CDR1 is GTSNPN, CDR2 SVGIG (reference sequence). The CDR3 runs 13 residues. In nucleotides, the CDR3 is TGTGCCTGGAGTATAGGGAGCAACACTGAAGCTTTCTTT. It codes for CAWSIGSNTEAFF.

The chain combines TRBV2 with TRBJ2-5; no clear D gene. V gave up 5 bases and J gave up 9 bases, with 7 bases separating them. CDR1 is SNHLY, CDR2 FYNNEI, per germline. There are 10 residues in the CDR3. The CDR3 DNA sequence: TGTGCCAGCAGTAAGAGACCCCAGTACTTC. It encodes CASSKRPQYF.

The chain uses TRBV2 and TRBJ2-7; possible D gene TRBD2, 7 bases. The germline V gene has CDR1 SNHLY and CDR2 FYNNEI. This CDR3 comprises 16 residues. The V gene lost 1 base and the J gene lost 2 bases, with 15 bases spanning the gap. CDR3 amino acids: CASSEGGGGKAYEQYF. For the CDR3, the DNA is TGTGCCAGCAGTGAAGGGGGAGGGGGTAAGGCCTACGAGCAGTACTTC.

This clonotype came up once. This rearrangement joins TRBV13 to TRBJ2-1; D is uncertain. Trimming left V 6 bases short and J 0 bases short, with 12 bases between. This CDR3 is 15 amino acids long. Germline CDR1 is PRHDT and CDR2 is FYEKMQ (reference sequence). Here the CDR3 DNA reads TGTGCCAGCAGGAAGACACTGAGCTCCTACAATGAGCAGTTCTTC. This gives the protein CASRKTLSSYNEQFF.

This clonotype was seen a single time. The rearrangement uses TRBV7-9 and TRBJ1-1; D is possibly TRBD1 (5 bases). From germline, CDR1 is SEHNR and CDR2 FQNEAQ (reference sequence). The CDR3 covers 13 residues. Trimming cost V 6 bases and J 7 bases, with 15 bases left between them. The CDR3 DNA is TGTGCCAGCAGGCCACCCCGGGACTTTGAAGCTTTCTTT. Its translation: CASRPPRDFEAFF. Drawing the rest from reference TRBV7-9 and TRBJ1-1, the complete variable domain is DTGVSQNPRHKITKRGQNVTFRCDPISEHNRLYWYRQTLGQGPEFLTYFQNEAQLEKSRLLSDRFSAERPKGSFSTLEIQRTEQGDSAMYLCASRPPRDFEAFFGQGTRLTVV.

The chain links TRBV9 to TRBJ1-4; tentatively, D is TRBD1 (5 bases). CDR1 is SGDLS and CDR2 is YYNGEE in the germline V gene. The V end was cut by 0 bases, the J end by 5 bases, with 8 bases between. The CDR3 is made up of 14 amino acids. The CDR3 DNA sequence: TGTGCCAGCAGCGTAGATTGGGGGAATGAAAAACTGTTTTTT. Translation: CASSVDWGNEKLFF.

This chain joins TRBV20-1 and TRBJ2-1; TRBD2 agrees at 11 bases. V shed 3 bases, J shed 7 bases, and the junction held 20 bases outside the gene matches. Germline V gene data show CDR1 as DFQATT and CDR2 as SNEGSKA (reference sequence). The CDR3 is made up of 19 amino acids. The CDR3 protein is CSASDGTSGQVGTRNEQFF. In DNA, the CDR3 is TGCAGTGCTAGTGACGGGACTAGCGGACAAGTAGGTACCCGGAATGAGCAGTTCTTC.

The genes are TRBV12-3 or TRBV12-4 and TRBJ2-7, with TRBD1 matching over 7 bases. V lost 3 bases to trimming and J lost 2 bases; unmatched junction nucleotides: 4. This CDR3 has 14 amino acids. CDR3 in amino acids: CASSFRTGTYEQYF. The DNA of the CDR3 is TGTGCCAGCAGTTTCCGGACAGGCACCTACGAGCAGTACTTC.

The gene calls are TRBV12-3 or TRBV12-4 and TRBJ2-1; TRBD2 matches at 11 bases. CDR3 length: 14 residues. Trimming removed 9 bases from V and 5 bases from J; junction bases left unmatched: 6. As DNA, the CDR3 is TGTGCCAGTAATAGCGGGGGGGCCCACAATGAGCAGTTCTTC. Protein sequence: CASNSGGAHNEQFF.

The sample holds one count of this clonotype. V and J are TRBV20-1 and TRBJ2-7, with a weak D call TRBD1 (6 bases). Germline V CDR1 and CDR2: DFQATT, SNEGSKA (reference sequence). The length of the CDR3 is 13 residues. V gave up 5 bases and J gave up 3 bases, with 14 bases separating them. The CDR3 coding sequence is TGCAGTGCTTCGGACAGCCTCTTCTACGAGCAGTACTTC. The encoded protein is CSASDSLFYEQYF.

The V call is TRBV20-1, the J call TRBJ2-3, with 10 bases fitting TRBD2. The germline CDR1 and CDR2 sequences are DFQATT and SNEGSKA (reference sequence). There are 16 residues in the CDR3. With V trimmed by 1 base and J by 2 bases, 6 bases remained unmatched. The CDR3 nucleotides are TGCAGTGCTAGAGGAGCTAGCGGGGGCTTCACAGATACGCAGTATTTT. Amino acid sequence: CSARGASGGFTDTQYF.